What follows is one T cell receptor (beta chain) and its context. This clonotype was seen a handful of times. The target of this receptor is not known. Nothing much larger sits one base from this clone, and base qualities are not available. The library was built by means of bulk RNA-seq. TCRdb records Illumina HiSeq 2500 as the sequencer. The study's own analysis went as follows. CDR3 sequences in the separate targeted TCR-seq dataset were extracted from raw reads and quantified using MiXCR version 2.1.5 with default parameters. Each TCR-beta clone in the separate targeted TCR-seq dataset was defined by the V gene, J gene and CDR3 sequence taken together. In the separate targeted TCR-seq dataset, clones with fewer than three counts were removed, then only the 90% most strongly expressed clones per sample were retained. In the separate targeted TCR-seq dataset, Treg-Tconv overlap was calculated per tissue as the number of shared clones divided by the total number of Treg clones, multiplied by 100. In-frame beta chains were kept once TCRdb had trimmed the public reads at Q25 with fastp and called clones with MiXCR. For every CDR3 protein sequence, its rows merge into one entry that carries the most common genes and DNA. TCRdb's processing, not the authors' own work, is the source of the V and J calls. Recorded for this sample are approximately 1,200 distinct CDR3 sequences; around 64% of them occurred a single time. The top ten clonotypes cover 10% of the sample.

This specimen belongs to a study of draining lymph node invasion in breast cancer (dated by TCRdb to the early 2020s). As for the study more broadly: Metastasis in lymph nodes was diagnosed using histology and cytokeratin immunohistochemistry and was confirmed with EpCAM/CD45 flow cytometry. In a separate targeted assay, sorted memory regulatory T cells and memory conventional CD4 T cells were compared across breast cancer tissues by bulk TCR-beta CDR3 sequencing. Each patient contributed matched non-invaded and tumor-invaded tumor-draining lymph nodes plus the primary tumor, profiled for both Treg and Tconv subsets. The separate targeted TCR sequencing included lymph nodes from five patients, and primary tumors were also sequenced for most of those five patients.

What the research found in general, with its limitations: The data could not determine whether Treg conversion took place in a particular organ or whether converted Tregs recirculated between nodes and tumor. TCRs shared between the Treg and Tconv subsets were regarded as suggesting, but not proving, a common clonal origin. Tracking of the top-100 tumor clones could be carried out in just a couple of patients. In the targeted TCR-seq data, Tregs appeared to be more clonally expanded than Tconvs in all tissues, and lower diversity was found for both subsets in tumor than in lymph nodes. Some clones from the top 100 tumor clones were found in both invaded and non-invaded nodes, which suggests recirculation between the tumor and the draining nodes. Within each tissue, roughly 12-22% of Treg TCRs were also found among Tconvs, a result interpreted as suggesting peripheral Treg induction.

For memory regulatory T cells, the sort was based on CD4+ CD45RA- CD25high cells. Each tumor-draining lymph node was classified as non-invaded if metastatic tumor cells were absent and as invaded if metastatic tumor cells were present. Before staining and sorting, a Miltenyi Pan T Cell isolation kit was used to pre-enrich the T cells. Immunohistochemistry for estrogen receptor, progesterone receptor, HER2 and Ki-67 was used to characterize primary tumors. Fresh surgical tissue was processed within a few hours after surgery by being cut into small fragments. Tissue fragments were enzymatically digested with Liberase TL plus DNase for 15 to 25 minutes and filtered through a 40-micrometer strainer. After DAPI live/dead staining, cells were sorted on a BD FACS Aria II, reaching roughly 98-99% purity. Sorted cells were lysed in TCL buffer, and RNA was purified using a Norgen Single Cell RNA purification kit that included DNase treatment.

The source material was sorted memory Tregs from a lymph node. The cell subset or site label corresponds to: CD45RA-negative sorted CD4+ T cells (memory Tconv or effector/memory Treg). This clonotype was obtained from a female donor with luminal breast cancer.

The DNA sequence reads TGCGCCAGCAGCGTGGACAGTGGGATGAACACTGAAGCTTTCTTT. This yields the protein CASSVDSGMNTEAFF. This sequence uses TRBV4-1 and TRBJ1-1; the D segment could be TRBD1, given 6 matching bases. Including the terminal cysteine and phenylalanine, the CDR3 comprises 15 residues. Only CDR3 DNA is held: 45 bases, read in frame from base 1. V loses 5 bases of germline sequence and J loses 0 bases, and the interval between the two ends is 13 bases. CDR1 and CDR2 (MGHRA, YSYEKL) derive from the germline V gene.